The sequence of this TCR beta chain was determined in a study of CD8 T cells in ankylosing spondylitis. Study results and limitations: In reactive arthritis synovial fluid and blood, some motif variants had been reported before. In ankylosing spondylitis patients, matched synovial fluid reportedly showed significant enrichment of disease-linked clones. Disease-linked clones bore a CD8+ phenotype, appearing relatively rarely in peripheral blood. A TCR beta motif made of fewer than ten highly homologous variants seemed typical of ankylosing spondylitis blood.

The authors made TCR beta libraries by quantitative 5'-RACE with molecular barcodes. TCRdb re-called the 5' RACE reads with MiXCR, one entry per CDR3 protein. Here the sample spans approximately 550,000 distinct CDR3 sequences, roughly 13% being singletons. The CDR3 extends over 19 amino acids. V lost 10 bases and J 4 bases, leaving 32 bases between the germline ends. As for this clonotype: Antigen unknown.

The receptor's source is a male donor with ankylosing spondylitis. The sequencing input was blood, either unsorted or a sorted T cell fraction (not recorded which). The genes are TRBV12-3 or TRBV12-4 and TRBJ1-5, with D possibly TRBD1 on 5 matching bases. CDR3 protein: CAIIYDGTLGVPINQPQHF. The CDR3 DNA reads TGTGCCATCATTTACGACGGGACCCTCGGAGTACCAATAAATCAGCCCCAGCATTTT.